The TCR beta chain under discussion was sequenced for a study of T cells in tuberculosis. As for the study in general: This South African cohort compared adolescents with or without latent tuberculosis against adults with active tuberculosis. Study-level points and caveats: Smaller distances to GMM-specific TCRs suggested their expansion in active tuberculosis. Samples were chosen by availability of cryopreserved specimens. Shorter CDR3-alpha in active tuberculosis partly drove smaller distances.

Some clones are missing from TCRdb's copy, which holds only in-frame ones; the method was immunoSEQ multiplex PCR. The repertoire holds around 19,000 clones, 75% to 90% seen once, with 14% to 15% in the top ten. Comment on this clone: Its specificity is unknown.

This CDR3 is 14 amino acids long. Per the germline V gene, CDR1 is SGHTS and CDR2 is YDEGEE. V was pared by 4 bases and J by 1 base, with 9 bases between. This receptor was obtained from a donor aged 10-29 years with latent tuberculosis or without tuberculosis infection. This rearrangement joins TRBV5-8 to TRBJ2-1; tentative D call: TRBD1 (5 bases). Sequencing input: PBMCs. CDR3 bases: TGTGCCAGCAGCCTTTACAGGTCCTACAATGAGCAGTTCTTC. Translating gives CASSLYRSYNEQFF.